A single sample gave rise to the 10 T cell receptor beta chains below, sequenced in a study of spatial heterogeneity in lung cancer (dated by TCRdb to the late 2010s). Receptor libraries were prepared by 5' RACE. Sequencer: NextSeq 500. TCRdb redid the processing of the public reads, applying fastp at Q25 and MiXCR, and retained in-frame beta chains. Every entry covers one CDR3 protein and lists the most common genes and DNA from its rows. The sample yields about 94,000 distinct CDR3 sequences; approximately 19% were counted once. The ten largest clones take up about a fifth of the sample. The label giving this sample's time point can be read as: blood at routine non-recurrence follow-up after resection. This specimen was PBMCs, taken at follow-up. The receptors derive from a male donor with early-stage non-small cell lung cancer.

There are a few counts of this clonotype. The V call is TRBV7-9, the J call TRBJ1-5; D is possibly TRBD1 (6 bases). Trimming took off 1 base at V and 1 base at J, with 11 bases between the two ends. The CDR3 totals 16 residues. Germline loops: CDR1 SEHNR, CDR2 FQNEAQ (reference sequence). The CDR3 DNA reads TGTGCCAGCAGCTTAGGGGGGCAGGCGAGCAATCAGCCCCAGCATTTT. Translated, it gives CASSLGGQASNQPQHF.

The chain is built from TRBV24-1 and TRBJ1-5; 7 bases are a match to TRBD1. The V segment lost 2 bases and the J segment 6 bases; nucleotides outside the gene matches: 3. Germline V CDR1 and CDR2: KGHDR, SFDVKD. The CDR3 is 14 residues long. DNA for the CDR3: TGTGCCACCAGTGATTCAGGGGGGAGTCAGCCCCAGCATTTT. Amino acids: CATSDSGGSQPQHF.

The J gene is TRBJ2-7, the V gene TRBV20-1; 8 bases are a match to TRBD2. The V gene end was trimmed by 7 bases and the J gene end by 4 bases; junction bases not matched to a gene: 9. CDR1 DFQATT and CDR2 SNEGSKA come from the germline V gene (reference sequence). This CDR3 contains 13 residues. CDR3 sequence: CSVTGLDVYEQYV. CDR3 in DNA: TGCAGTGTAACGGGACTAGATGTATACGAGCAGTACGTC.

J is TRBJ2-6 and V is TRBV5-4, with TRBD1 matching over 7 bases. Trimming took 4 bases from V and 4 from J; bases not matched to a gene: 11. The CDR3 contains 17 residues. CDR1 SGHNT and CDR2 YYREEE come from the germline V gene (reference sequence). CDR3 in amino acids: CASSPDRAGWGANVLTF. CDR3 coding DNA: TGTGCCAGCAGCCCCGACAGGGCGGGTTGGGGGGCCAACGTCCTGACTTTC.

In this sample, this clonotype turned up a few times. This sequence joins TRBV10-1 and TRBJ2-1; D ambiguous. CDR3 length: 11 residues. The V and J ends lost 2 bases and 7 bases respectively, with 3 bases between them. The germline CDR1 and CDR2 sequences are WNHNN and SYGVQD (reference sequence). CDR3 sequence reads: CASSEGNEQFF. CDR3 bases: TGCGCCAGCAGTGAGGGGAATGAGCAGTTCTTC.

This clonotype was seen only a few times. J is TRBJ2-5 and V is TRBV7-2; TRBD2 matches 7 bases. The germline CDR1 and CDR2 sequences are SGHTA and FQGNSA. V trimming: 7 bases; J trimming: 4 bases; junction bases outside the gene matches: 12. The CDR3 sequence is 15 residues long. CDR3 loop: CASTHLWGGIETQYF. The CDR3 nucleotides are TGTGCCAGCACTCATTTGTGGGGAGGGATAGAGACCCAGTACTTC.

This clonotype was detected only a few times. The V and J genes are TRBV29-1 and TRBJ2-3; a possible D gene is TRBD1 (6 bases). Trimming stripped 0 bases from V and 2 bases from J, with 9 bases between. This CDR3 has 14 residues. Germline CDR1 reads SQVTM; CDR2 reads ANQGSEA. Here the CDR3 DNA reads TGCAGCGTTGAAGACAGGGGAGTCACAGATACGCAGTATTTT. Protein product: CSVEDRGVTDTQYF.

The table lists this clonotype with many counts. The rearrangement links TRBV7-9 to TRBJ2-7; D is possibly TRBD1 or TRBD2 (7 bases each). This CDR3 is 16 amino acids long. CDR1 and CDR2 (germline): SEHNR, FQNEAQ (reference sequence). Deletions cut 9 bases from V and 1 base from J, with 22 bases between. The DNA for the CDR3 is TGTGCCAGGCTTTCTTCAGGGGGGGCTACATCCTACGAGCAGTACGTC. Translation: CARLSSGGATSYEQYV.

The gene calls are TRBV12-5 and TRBJ2-7; 8 bases fit TRBD2. This CDR3 spans 18 amino acids. After removal of 0 bases from V and 5 bases from J, the junction contained 15 bases not matched to a gene. Germline loops: CDR1 LGHNT, CDR2 FRNRAP. The CDR3: CASGLVPDGRAVGNEQYF. As DNA, the CDR3 is TGTGCTAGTGGTTTGGTACCTGACGGGAGGGCCGTAGGGAACGAGCAGTACTTC. The complete variable domain, with remaining parts taken from reference TRBV12-5 and TRBJ2-7, reads DARVTQTPRHKVTEMGQEVTMRCQPILGHNTVFWYRQTMMQGLELLAYFRNRAPLDDSGMPKDRFSAEMPDATLATLKIQPSEPRDSAVYFCASGLVPDGRAVGNEQYFGPGTRLTVT.

The chain carries TRBV5-1 and TRBJ1-2; 7 bases fit TRBD1. Germline loops: CDR1 SGHRS, CDR2 YFSETQ. Germline trimming cut 3 bases from V and 5 bases from J; bases unmatched to any gene: 13. The CDR3 length is 16 residues. The CDR3 region is CASSSIGGRSMYGYTF. CDR3 nucleotide sequence: TGCGCCAGCAGCTCGATAGGGGGCCGCTCCATGTATGGCTACACCTTC.